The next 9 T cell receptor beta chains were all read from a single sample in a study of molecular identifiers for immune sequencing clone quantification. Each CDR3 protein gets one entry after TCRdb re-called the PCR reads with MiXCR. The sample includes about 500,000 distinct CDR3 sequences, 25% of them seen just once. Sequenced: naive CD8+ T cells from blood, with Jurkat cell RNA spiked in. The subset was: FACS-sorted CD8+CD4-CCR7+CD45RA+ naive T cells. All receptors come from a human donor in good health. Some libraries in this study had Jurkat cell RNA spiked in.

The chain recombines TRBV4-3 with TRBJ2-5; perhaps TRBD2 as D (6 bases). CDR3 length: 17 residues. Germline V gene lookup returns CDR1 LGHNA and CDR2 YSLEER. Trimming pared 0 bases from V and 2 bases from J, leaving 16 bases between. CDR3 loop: CASSQDEAGGFQETQYF. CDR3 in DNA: TGCGCCAGCAGCCAAGACGAAGCGGGTGGATTTCAAGAGACCCAGTACTTC.

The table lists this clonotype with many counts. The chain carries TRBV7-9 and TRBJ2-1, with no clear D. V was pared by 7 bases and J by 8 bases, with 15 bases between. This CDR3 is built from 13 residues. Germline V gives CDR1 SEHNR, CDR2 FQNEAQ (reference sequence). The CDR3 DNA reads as TGTGCCAGCACCCCCCCGGCGACCGATGAGCAGTTCTTC. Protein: CASTPPATDEQFF. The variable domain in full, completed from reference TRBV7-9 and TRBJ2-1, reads DTGVSQNPRHKITKRGQNVTFRCDPISEHNRLYWYRQTLGQGPEFLTYFQNEAQLEKSRLLSDRFSAERPKGSFSTLEIQRTEQGDSAMYLCASTPPATDEQFFGPGTRLTVL.

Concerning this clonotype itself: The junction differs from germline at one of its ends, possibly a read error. The CDR3: CSVEDLAGAPF. The CDR3 nucleotides are TGCAGCGTTGAAGACCTAGCGGGAGCCCCCTTC. This rearrangement joins TRBV29-1 to TRBJ2-1; 10 nucleotides match TRBD2. CDR1 and CDR2 (germline): SQVTM, ANQGSEA. The CDR3 consists of 11 residues.

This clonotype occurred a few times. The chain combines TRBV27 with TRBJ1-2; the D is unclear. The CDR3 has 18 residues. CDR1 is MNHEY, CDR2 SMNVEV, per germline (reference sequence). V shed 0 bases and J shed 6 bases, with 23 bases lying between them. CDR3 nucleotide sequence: TGTGCCAGCAGTTTATCGTCTATCGGGCGGAAAAACTGGCATGGCTACACCTTC. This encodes CASSLSSIGRKNWHGYTF.

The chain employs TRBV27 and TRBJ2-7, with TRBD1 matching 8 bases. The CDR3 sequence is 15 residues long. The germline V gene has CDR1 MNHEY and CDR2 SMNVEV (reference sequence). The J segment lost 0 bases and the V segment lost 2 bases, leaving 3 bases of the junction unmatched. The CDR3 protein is CASSLRTGSSYEQYF. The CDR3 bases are TGTGCCAGCAGTTTAAGGACAGGGAGCTCCTACGAGCAGTACTTC.

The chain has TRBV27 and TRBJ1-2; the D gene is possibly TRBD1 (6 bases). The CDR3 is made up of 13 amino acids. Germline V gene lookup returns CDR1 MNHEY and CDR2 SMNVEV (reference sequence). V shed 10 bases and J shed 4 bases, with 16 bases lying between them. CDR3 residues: CATRAGEGYGYTF. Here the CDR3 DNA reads TGTGCCACACGGGCAGGGGAGGGCTATGGCTACACCTTC.

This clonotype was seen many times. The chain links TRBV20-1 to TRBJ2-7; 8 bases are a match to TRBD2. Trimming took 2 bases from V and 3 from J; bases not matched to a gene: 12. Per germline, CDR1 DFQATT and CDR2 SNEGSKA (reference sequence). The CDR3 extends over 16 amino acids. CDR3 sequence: CSARPLADLRDYEQYF. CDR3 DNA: TGCAGTGCTAGACCACTAGCGGATCTAAGGGACTACGAGCAGTACTTC.

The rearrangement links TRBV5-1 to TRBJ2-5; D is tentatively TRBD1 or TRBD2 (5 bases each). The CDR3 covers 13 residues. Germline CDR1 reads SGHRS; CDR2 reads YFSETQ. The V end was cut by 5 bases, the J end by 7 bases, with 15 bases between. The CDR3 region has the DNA TGCGCCAGCAGATTCGACAGCGCGGGGACCCAGTACTTC. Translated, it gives CASRFDSAGTQYF.

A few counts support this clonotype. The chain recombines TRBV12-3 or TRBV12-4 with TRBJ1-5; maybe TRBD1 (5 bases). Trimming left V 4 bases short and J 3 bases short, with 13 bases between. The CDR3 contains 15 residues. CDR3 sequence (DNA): TGTGCCAGCAGTTGGACACCTGACCCCAATCAGCCCCAGCATTTT. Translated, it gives CASSWTPDPNQPQHF.